This T cell receptor beta chain is drawn from a study of shared clonotypes between healthy human individuals (dated by TCRdb to the early 2020s). Background for the entire study: A couple of women and three men aged 18 to 49 years were included in the cohort. Per donor, three plates each were used for CD4 naive and CD4 memory, two for CD8 naive, and one for CD8 memory. Libraries were prepared and TCR repertoires were sequenced by different laboratories using diverse techniques, in order to increase sequencing depth and limit assay-specific biases. Each donor's leukapheresis produced roughly between roughly 0.85 and 9 billion PBMCs. To estimate repertoire size and how much clonotype sharing occurs between individuals, the study deeply sequenced the blood TCR repertoires of several healthy adults. On the study overall, not on this receptor specifically: When a few donors were compared, the shared fraction of clonotypes was 5% to 6.5% for naive CD4, 3.5% to 4% for naive CD8, about 2.4% for memory CD4, and roughly 0.4% for memory CD8. Naive subsets generally had larger estimated clonotype richness than memory subsets. Compared with non-shared clonotypes, the clonotypes found in all four sorted-subset donors had higher generation probabilities. The genetic and exposure-history diversity represented was limited by the small number of donors. Based on pairwise subsampling, the degree of clonotype sharing among donors was expected to be affected by sequencing depth. Sampling was restricted to blood, and TCR repertoires in tissues likely differ from the TCR repertoires found in blood. Rarefaction of sorted-subset datasets indicated incomplete sequencing despite the large sequencing depth.

TCR CDR3 regions were amplified from genomic DNA by multiplex PCR using the deep immunoSEQ assay. For each cell subset, the extracted genomic DNA was distributed evenly across all wells of several immunoSEQ 96-well plates, and each plate served as one replicate. For sorted subsets, each replicate PCR was loaded with 150 to 250 ng genomic DNA, equivalent to 25,000 to 35,000 T cell genomes. The purified libraries were quantified using a Qubit 3.0 fluorometer, sized with a Bioanalyzer 2100, and then quantified again using the KAPA Library Quantification kit. Every immunoSEQ 96-well plate was sequenced on a separate single-read 150-cycle Illumina NextSeq 550 flow cell. From the authors' description of their analysis: The immunoSEQ output contained only junctional sequences without quality scores, so filtering could not match that applied to full-length reads. Sequences were annotated with PyIR, a Python wrapper for IgBLAST v1.9, using IMGT germline references to assign V/J genes and CDR3. Reads with weak V/J assignments (E-value above 1e-6), missing CDR3, stop codons, out-of-frame junctions, or ambiguous translated residues were removed. V3J clonotypes were defined as sequences sharing an identical inferred V gene, J gene, and CDR3 amino acid sequence. Percentage overlap between repertoires was calculated by dividing the number of shared unique clonotypes by the size of the smaller repertoire. RTK rarefaction, the Chao1 estimator, and Recon v2.1 estimates of unobserved clonotypes were used to assess repertoire richness. For all TCRbeta clonotypes obtained by the gDNA method from four donors, generation probabilities were computed with OLGA. TCRdb provides this immuneACCESS table in a form limited to in-frame rearrangements. Some clones are lacking; in checked studies, under half of them reflect an unresolved V gene, and why the rest are absent is not known. That table is the source of V, J and clone size, and D and trimming were worked out from the DNA. Within this sample are around 1,100,000 clones, with around 77% of them counted one time only. Almost 0.9% of the sample is taken by the ten largest.

The donors were healthy, HIV-negative adults with no recently reported acute infections or vaccinations. Every donor was a Caucasian adult living in Nashville, Tennessee, USA. CD4+ T cells were enriched by magnetic negative selection, after which naive cells were positively selected on CD45RA and the negative fraction was taken as the memory subset. Blood was collected by leukapheresis, and PBMCs were isolated by Ficoll-Histopaque density gradient centrifugation and then cryopreserved in liquid nitrogen vapor phase. Analytical flow cytometry was used to check the purity and quantity of every magnetically sorted T cell population. Genomic DNA was isolated from every sorted fraction and measured by UV absorbance on a Nanodrop 2000c. Details on this clone: It has no known antigen specificity. There are no base qualities to consult, and no much larger clone falls within one base.

The CDR3 contains 14 residues, cysteine and phenylalanine counted. Of the read, only the CDR3 DNA is kept; its 42 bases are in frame from base 1. CDR1 and CDR2, looked up from the germline V gene, are MNHNS and SASEGT. The junction shows trimming of 1 base on V and 4 bases on J, plus 8 bases between the germline ends. This TCR was recovered from a man aged 18 to 35 in good health. Some clones in this sample may be carry-over from other donors' samples. The chain couples TRBV6-1 to TRBJ1-5; the D gene cannot be resolved reliably. The sequencing sample was made of memory CD4+ T cells from PBMCs. The sample's cell subset or site label, decoded: CD45RA-negative fraction. The encoded CDR3 is CASSEGLGNQPQHF. The nucleotide sequence is given as TGTGCCAGCAGTGAAGGGCTGGGGAATCAGCCCCAGCATTTT.